These 24 T cell receptor beta chains came from one sample sequenced in a study of T-cell reconstitution after alpha-beta-depleted transplantation in children. Researchers prepared the TCRbeta library using unique molecular identifiers, the study reports. TCRdb itself ran the PCR reads through MiXCR, one entry per CDR3 protein. The sample consists of about 500,000 distinct CDR3 sequences, over 25% of them appearing once. The sample consisted of PBMCs from the stem cell graft donor, taken from the stem cell graft. These receptors all stem from a human donor who donated a stem cell graft to a child with aplastic anemia.

J is TRBJ1-2 and V is TRBV27; D not certain. This CDR3 has 16 residues. CDR1 is MNHEY and CDR2 is SMNVEV in the germline V gene (reference sequence). V was cut by 5 bases and J by 0 bases, with 16 bases left in between. The CDR3 loop reads CASSPNERLANYGYTF. The DNA for the CDR3 is TGTGCCAGCAGTCCGAACGAGCGGCTGGCTAACTATGGCTACACCTTC.

This clonotype has just one count. This chain connects TRBV18 to TRBJ1-5, with 8 bases that match TRBD1. CDR3 size: 16 residues. Losses at the gene ends were 1 base for V and 3 bases for J; bases not matched to a gene: 5. Germline values: CDR1 KGHSH, CDR2 LQKENI. CDR3 protein: CASSPLGQGDNQPQHF. The CDR3 DNA sequence: TGTGCCAGCTCACCACTAGGACAGGGAGACAATCAGCCCCAGCATTTT.

This clonotype has just a few counts. The chain combines TRBV27 with TRBJ2-2; 9 nucleotides align to TRBD2. The CDR3 runs 15 residues. Losses at the gene ends were 6 bases for V and 0 bases for J; bases not matched to a gene: 2. The V gene's germline CDR1 is MNHEY and CDR2 SMNVEV (reference sequence). The CDR3 coding sequence is TGTGCCAGCAGCGGGACTAGCTCGAACACCGGGGAGCTGTTTTTT. This encodes CASSGTSSNTGELFF.

This clonotype came up a few times. V and J are TRBV12-5 and TRBJ2-2, with 10 bases aligning to TRBD2. This CDR3 is 17 amino acids long. V was pared by 0 bases and J by 3 bases, with 4 bases of the junction left unmatched. The germline gives CDR1 LGHNT, CDR2 FRNRAP. The DNA of the CDR3 is TGTGCTAGTGGTTTGGTCCCTAGCGGGAGTGACACCGGGGAGCTGTTTTTT. This translates into CASGLVPSGSDTGELFF.

The V call is TRBV20-1, the J call TRBJ2-7; 9 bases align to TRBD1. CDR3 length: 12 residues. Germline-derived CDR1 and CDR2 are DFQATT and SNEGSKA (reference sequence). V lost 5 bases to trimming and J lost 6 bases; unmatched junction nucleotides: 5. This chain's CDR3 is CSAYGTGIEQYF. For the CDR3, the DNA is TGCAGTGCTTATGGGACAGGGATCGAGCAGTACTTC.

The table lists this clonotype with a few counts. The chain is built from TRBV5-6 and TRBJ2-7; no clear D gene. CDR1 SGHDT and CDR2 YYEEEE come from the germline V gene. The CDR3 runs 14 residues. Between the trimmed V and J ends, which lost 6 bases and 1 base, there was a span of 14 bases. The CDR3 bases are TGTGCCAGCACCAAACTGGACGGGTCCTACGAGCAGTACGTC. Protein product: CASTKLDGSYEQYV.

The chain is built from TRBV19 and TRBJ2-1, with 15 bases matching TRBD2. The CDR3 covers 15 residues. Looked up from germline, CDR1 is LNHDA and CDR2 is SQIVND (reference sequence). With 6 bases clipped from V and 9 bases from J, the junction kept 6 bases outside the gene matches. For the CDR3, the DNA is TGTGCCAGTAGCGGACTAGCGGGAGGGCCGGGTGAGCAGTTCTTC. Its translation: CASSGLAGGPGEQFF.

The chain combines TRBV28 with TRBJ2-2, with D unresolved. The CDR3 has 16 residues. V was trimmed by 2 bases and J by 7 bases, leaving 17 bases between them. CDR1 is MDHEN and CDR2 is SYDVKM in the germline V gene. The CDR3: CASSLGLGLSIGELFF. Written as DNA, the CDR3 is TGTGCCAGCAGTTTAGGTTTGGGTCTTTCGATCGGGGAGCTGTTTTTT.

For the CDR3, the DNA is TGTGCCAGCAGCTCAGGGGACCGACGTTCAGAGCAGTACTTC. It codes for CASSSGDRRSEQYF. J is TRBJ2-7 and V is TRBV11-2; TRBD1 is a possible D gene (6 bases). CDR1 SGHAT and CDR2 FQNNGV come from the germline V gene. Trimming removed 4 bases from V and 7 bases from J, with 17 bases in between. This CDR3 has 14 amino acids.

The sample holds a few counts of this clonotype. The gene calls are TRBV29-1 and TRBJ2-7, with 11 bases lining up with TRBD2. J gave up 2 bases and V 5 bases, and 2 bases lay outside the gene matches. Germline CDR1 SQVTM, CDR2 ANQGSEA. The CDR3 loop spans 13 amino acids. The CDR3 DNA sequence: TGCAGCGTTACTAGCGGGAGCCCCTACGAGCAGTACTTC. Translation gives CSVTSGSPYEQYF.

The chain combines TRBV20-1 with TRBJ1-5; D is uncertain. This CDR3 is 14 amino acids long. The germline gives CDR1 DFQATT, CDR2 SNEGSKA (reference sequence). Trimming took 1 base from V and 3 from J, leaving 10 bases between them. The CDR3 bases are TGCAGTGCTAGAGTCGGGGTTTCCAATCAGCCCCAGCATTTT. Residues: CSARVGVSNQPQHF.

This clonotype came up many times. The V and J genes are TRBV7-9 and TRBJ1-5, with D perhaps matching TRBD1 (5 bases). Germline V CDR1 and CDR2: SEHNR, FQNEAQ (reference sequence). V was pared by 9 bases and J by 3 bases, with 9 bases between. The CDR3 has 12 amino acids. The CDR3 loop is CASSRDNQPQHF. CDR3 bases: TGTGCCAGTTCCAGGGACAATCAGCCCCAGCATTTT. The variable domain in full, with the rest retrieved from reference TRBV7-9 and TRBJ1-5, is DTGVSQNPRHKITKRGQNVTFRCDPISEHNRLYWYRQTLGQGPEFLTYFQNEAQLEKSRLLSDRFSAERPKGSFSTLEIQRTEQGDSAMYLCASSRDNQPQHFGDGTRLSIL.

J is TRBJ1-5 and V is TRBV20-1, with D hard to call. Trimming cost V 3 bases and J 4 bases, with 16 bases left between them. The CDR3 runs 15 residues. Germline lookup yields CDR1 DFQATT and CDR2 SNEGSKA (reference sequence). CDR3 region: CSASKPWTVNQPQHF. The CDR3 region has the DNA TGCAGTGCTAGCAAACCATGGACGGTTAATCAGCCCCAGCATTTT.

The chain carries TRBV18 and TRBJ1-1, with 8 nucleotides matching TRBD1. This CDR3 spans 13 amino acids. With V trimmed by 10 bases and J by 1 base, 5 bases remained unmatched. Germline V lookup: CDR1 KGHSH, CDR2 LQKENI. CDR3 in DNA: TGTGCCACCCTCGGACAGGGGAACACTGAAGCTTTCTTT. Protein product: CATLGQGNTEAFF.

The rearrangement joins TRBV20-1 to TRBJ1-2; the D gene is possibly TRBD1 (6 bases). Trimming removed 3 bases from V and 1 base from J, with 9 bases in between. The CDR3 is 13 residues long. Germline V gene data show CDR1 as DFQATT and CDR2 as SNEGSKA (reference sequence). CDR3 coding DNA: TGCAGTGCTAGGGGGGCACGTAACTATGGCTACACCTTC. It specifies CSARGARNYGYTF.

This clonotype appeared many times. The rearrangement uses TRBV29-1 and TRBJ2-7; a weak D match, TRBD1 (6 bases). The V end lost 1 base, the J end lost 4 bases, and 11 bases lay between the germline ends. Germline values: CDR1 SQVTM, CDR2 ANQGSEA. CDR3 length equals 13 residues. CDR3 bases: TGCAGCGTTGAAGTCAGGGGTAAATACGAGCAGTACTTC. Residues: CSVEVRGKYEQYF.

Only a few counts were recorded for this clonotype. The chain joins TRBV27 to TRBJ2-1; perhaps TRBD2 as D (5 bases). V was trimmed by 6 bases and J by 8 bases, leaving 11 bases between them. The CDR3 spans 12 residues. From germline, CDR1 is MNHEY and CDR2 SMNVEV (reference sequence). In nucleotides, the CDR3 is TGTGCCAGCAGCACCGGACTGTATGAGCAGTTCTTC. Translating it yields CASSTGLYEQFF.

The rearrangement joins TRBV6-4 to TRBJ1-5; D is unresolved. Germline V gene lookup returns CDR1 MRHNA and CDR2 SNTAGT. Deletions cut 5 bases from V and 1 base from J, with 15 bases between. The CDR3 consists of 16 residues. CDR3 bases: TGTGCCAGCAGTCCACACGGGGAAGTAAGCAATCAGCCCCAGCATTTT. Protein: CASSPHGEVSNQPQHF.

At least ten counts were recorded for this clonotype. V is TRBV6-1 and J is TRBJ2-3, with D tentatively TRBD2 (6 bases). Germline CDR1 reads MNHNS; CDR2 reads SASEGT. The length of the CDR3 is 16 residues. Trimming took 6 bases from V and 2 from J, leaving 18 bases between them. The DNA for the CDR3 is TGTGCCAGCAGCCCTAACGCGGGACGACACACAGATACGCAGTATTTT. Protein product: CASSPNAGRHTDTQYF.

The chain employs TRBV4-3 and TRBJ2-1; D remains ambiguous. CDR3 size: 15 residues. Germline loops: CDR1 LGHNA, CDR2 YSLEER. Trimming shortened V by 1 base and J by 3 bases, and 10 bases separated the two germline ends. The CDR3 nucleotides read TGCGCCAGCAGCCAAGGTGCTATCGGCTACAATGAGCAGTTCTTC. The encoded protein is CASSQGAIGYNEQFF.

This clonotype was counted a few times. The J gene is TRBJ1-5, the V gene TRBV12-5; 7 bases line up with TRBD1. Germline CDR1 and CDR2: LGHNT and FRNRAP. The CDR3 covers 15 residues. The ends lost 5 bases at V and 3 bases at J; junction bases unmatched: 7. CDR3 region: CASGPEQGLNQPQHF. CDR3 in DNA: TGTGCTAGTGGTCCCGAACAGGGGCTCAATCAGCCCCAGCATTTT.

This sequence joins TRBV9 and TRBJ2-1; D gene ambiguous. The CDR3 is 15 amino acids. V shed 2 bases and J shed 0 bases, with 9 bases lying between them. Germline values: CDR1 SGDLS, CDR2 YYNGEE. The CDR3 here is CASSVVGSSYNEQFF. CDR3 nucleotide sequence: TGTGCCAGCAGCGTGGTCGGAAGCTCCTACAATGAGCAGTTCTTC.

This clonotype was detected only a few times. The J gene is TRBJ2-5, the V gene TRBV6-2 or TRBV6-3, with 15 bases matching TRBD2. Germline V gene data show CDR1 as MNHEY and CDR2 as SVGEGT. CDR3 length equals 18 residues. Trimming at V came to 5 bases and at J to 5 bases, leaving 12 bases not matched to a gene. DNA for the CDR3: TGTGCCAGCAGTAAGAGGACTAGCGGGAGGGCCGAAGGGGAGACCCAGTACTTC. Its protein product is CASSKRTSGRAEGETQYF.

V gene TRBV29-1 combines with J gene TRBJ2-1; 14 bases match TRBD2. Germline lookup yields CDR1 SQVTM and CDR2 ANQGSEA. The CDR3 consists of 13 residues. V was pared by 6 bases and J by 10 bases, with 5 bases of the junction left unmatched. CDR3: CSVGGLAGEEQFF. The DNA for the CDR3 is TGCAGCGTGGGGGGACTAGCGGGAGAGGAGCAGTTCTTC.